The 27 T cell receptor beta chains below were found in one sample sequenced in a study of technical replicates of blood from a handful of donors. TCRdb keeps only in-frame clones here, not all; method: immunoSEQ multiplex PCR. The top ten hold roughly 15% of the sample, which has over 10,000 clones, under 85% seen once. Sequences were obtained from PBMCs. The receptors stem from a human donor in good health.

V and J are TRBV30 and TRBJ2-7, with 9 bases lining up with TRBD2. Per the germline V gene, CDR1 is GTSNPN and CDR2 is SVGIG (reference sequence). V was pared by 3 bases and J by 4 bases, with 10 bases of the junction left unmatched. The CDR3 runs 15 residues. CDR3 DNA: TGTGCCTGGAGGGTCGGACTAGCGCCTTTATACGAGCAGTACTTC. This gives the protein CAWRVGLAPLYEQYF. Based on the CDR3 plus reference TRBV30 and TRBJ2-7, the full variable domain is SQTIHQWPATLVQPVGSPLSLECTVEGTSNPNLYWYRQAAGRGLQLLFYSVGIGQISSEVPQNLSASRPQDRQFILSSKKLLLSDSGFYLCAWRVGLAPLYEQYFGPGTRLTVT.

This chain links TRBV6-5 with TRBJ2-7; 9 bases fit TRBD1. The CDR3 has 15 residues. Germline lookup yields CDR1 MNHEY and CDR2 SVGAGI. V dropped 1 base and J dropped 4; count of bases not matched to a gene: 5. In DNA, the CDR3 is TGTGCCAGCAGTTACTGGGGGACAGGGCCGTACGAGCAGTACTTC. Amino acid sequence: CASSYWGTGPYEQYF.

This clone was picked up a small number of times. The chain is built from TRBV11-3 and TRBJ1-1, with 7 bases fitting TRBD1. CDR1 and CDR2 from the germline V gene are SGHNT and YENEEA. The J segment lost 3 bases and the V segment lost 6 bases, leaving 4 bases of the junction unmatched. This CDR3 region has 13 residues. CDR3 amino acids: CASSTTGDTEAFF. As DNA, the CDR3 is TGTGCCAGCAGTACTACAGGGGACACTGAAGCTTTCTTT. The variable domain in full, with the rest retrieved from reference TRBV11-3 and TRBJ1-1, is EAGVVQSPRYKIIEKKQPVAFWCNPISGHNTLYWYLQNLGQGPELLIRYENEEAVDDSQLPKDRFSAERLKGVDSTLKIQPAELGDSAVYLCASSTTGDTEAFFGQGTRLTVV.

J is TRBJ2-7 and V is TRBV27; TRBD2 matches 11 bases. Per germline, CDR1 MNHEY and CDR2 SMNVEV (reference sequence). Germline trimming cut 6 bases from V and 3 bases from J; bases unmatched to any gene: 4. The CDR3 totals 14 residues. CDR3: CASSAGTSGYEQYF. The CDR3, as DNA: TGTGCCAGCAGCGCCGGGACTAGCGGCTACGAGCAGTACTTC.

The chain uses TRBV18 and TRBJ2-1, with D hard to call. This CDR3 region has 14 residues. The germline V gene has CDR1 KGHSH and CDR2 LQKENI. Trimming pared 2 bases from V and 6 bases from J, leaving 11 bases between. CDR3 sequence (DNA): TGTGCCAGCTCACCAGGTACAGTCACCAATGAGCAGTTCTTC. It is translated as CASSPGTVTNEQFF. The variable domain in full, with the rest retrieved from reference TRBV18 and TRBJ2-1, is NAGVMQNPRHLVRRRGQEARLRCSPMKGHSHVYWYRQLPEEGLKFMVYLQKENIIDESGMPKERFSAEFPKEGPSILRIQQVVRGDSAAYFCASSPGTVTNEQFFGPGTRLTVL.

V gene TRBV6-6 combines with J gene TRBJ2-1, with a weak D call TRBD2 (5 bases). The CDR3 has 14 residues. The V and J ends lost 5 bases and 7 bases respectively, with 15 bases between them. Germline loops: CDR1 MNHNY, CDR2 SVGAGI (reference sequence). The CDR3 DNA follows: TGTGCCAGCAGTCCCCGGGGAAACGGGAATGAGCAGTTCTTC. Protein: CASSPRGNGNEQFF.

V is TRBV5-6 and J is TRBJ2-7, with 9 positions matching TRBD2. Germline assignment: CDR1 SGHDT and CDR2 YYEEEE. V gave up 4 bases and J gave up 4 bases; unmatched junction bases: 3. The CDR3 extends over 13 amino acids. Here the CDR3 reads CASSQSGRYEQYF. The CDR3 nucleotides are TGTGCCAGCAGCCAAAGCGGGAGGTACGAGCAGTACTTC.

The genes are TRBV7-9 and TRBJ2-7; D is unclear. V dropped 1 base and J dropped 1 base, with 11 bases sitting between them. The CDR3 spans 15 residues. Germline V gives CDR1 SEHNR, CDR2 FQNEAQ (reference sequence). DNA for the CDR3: TGTGCCAGCAGCTTAGGAACAGCCCCGTCCTACGAGCAGTACTTC. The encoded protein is CASSLGTAPSYEQYF.

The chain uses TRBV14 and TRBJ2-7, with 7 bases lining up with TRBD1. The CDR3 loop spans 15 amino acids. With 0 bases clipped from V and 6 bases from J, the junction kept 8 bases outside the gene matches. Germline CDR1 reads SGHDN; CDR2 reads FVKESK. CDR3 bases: TGTGCCAGCAGCCAAGAAGGCGCAGGGGGAGCCGAGCAGTACTTC. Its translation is CASSQEGAGGAEQYF.

The CDR3 DNA reads as TGCAGCGTTGAGGTAGCGGGAAGTGTAGATACGCAGTATTTT. Residues: CSVEVAGSVDTQYF. V gene TRBV29-1 combines with J gene TRBJ2-3, with 8 positions matching TRBD2. CDR1 is SQVTM, CDR2 ANQGSEA, per germline. Unmatched junction bases numbered 7, after V lost 3 bases and J lost 5 bases. CDR3 length: 14 residues.

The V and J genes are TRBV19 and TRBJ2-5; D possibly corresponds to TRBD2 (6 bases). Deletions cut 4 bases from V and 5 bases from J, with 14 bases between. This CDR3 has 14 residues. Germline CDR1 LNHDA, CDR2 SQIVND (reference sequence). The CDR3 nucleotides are TGTGCCAGTAGTAGCGAGGGAGGAGCGGAGACCCAGTACTTC. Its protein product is CASSSEGGAETQYF.

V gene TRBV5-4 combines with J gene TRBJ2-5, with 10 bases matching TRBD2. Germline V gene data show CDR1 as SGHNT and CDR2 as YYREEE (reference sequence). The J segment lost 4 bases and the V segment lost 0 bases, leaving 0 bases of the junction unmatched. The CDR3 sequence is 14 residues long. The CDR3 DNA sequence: TGTGCCAGCAGCTTGGGACTAGCGGGAGAGACCCAGTACTTC. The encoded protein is CASSLGLAGETQYF.

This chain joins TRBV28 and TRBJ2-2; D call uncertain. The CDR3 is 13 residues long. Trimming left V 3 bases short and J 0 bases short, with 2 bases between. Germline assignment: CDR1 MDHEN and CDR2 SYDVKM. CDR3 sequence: CASSFANTGELFF. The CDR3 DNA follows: TGTGCCAGCAGTTTCGCGAACACCGGGGAGCTGTTTTTT.

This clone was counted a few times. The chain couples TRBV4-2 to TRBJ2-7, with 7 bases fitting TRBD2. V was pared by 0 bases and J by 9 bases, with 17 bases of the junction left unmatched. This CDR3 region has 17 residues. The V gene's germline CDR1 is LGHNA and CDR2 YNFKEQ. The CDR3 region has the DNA TGTGCCAGCAGCCAAGATGGTGCGGAGGGAGGGCCTCAAGTGCAGTACTTC. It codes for CASSQDGAEGGPQVQYF.

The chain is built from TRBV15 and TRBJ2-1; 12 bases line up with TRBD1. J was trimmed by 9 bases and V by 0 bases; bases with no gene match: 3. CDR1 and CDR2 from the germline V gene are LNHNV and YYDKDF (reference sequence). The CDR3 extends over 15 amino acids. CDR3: CATSRDRDRGREQFF. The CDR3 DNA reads TGTGCCACCAGCAGAGATCGGGACAGGGGGCGTGAGCAGTTCTTC. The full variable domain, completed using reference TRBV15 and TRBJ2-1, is DAMVIQNPRYQVTQFGKPVTLSCSQTLNHNVMYWYQQKSSQAPKLLFHYYDKDFNNEADTPDNFQSRRPNTSFCFLDIRSPGLGDTAMYLCATSRDRDRGREQFFGPGTRLTVL.

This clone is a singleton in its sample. The CDR3 DNA sequence: TGTGCCAGTAACGACAGGGGGCCTCTCTCTGGGGCCAACGTCCTGACTTTC. It translates to CASNDRGPLSGANVLTF. The V and J genes are TRBV19 and TRBJ2-6; 10 nucleotides align to TRBD1. V dropped 7 bases and J dropped 0; count of bases not matched to a gene: 6. Germline V lookup: CDR1 LNHDA, CDR2 SQIVND (reference sequence). The CDR3 loop spans 17 amino acids.

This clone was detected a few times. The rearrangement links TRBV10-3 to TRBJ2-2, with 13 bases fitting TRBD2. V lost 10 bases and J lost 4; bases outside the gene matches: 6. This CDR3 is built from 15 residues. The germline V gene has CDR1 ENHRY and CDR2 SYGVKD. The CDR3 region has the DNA TGTGCCACCCGGACTAGCGGGAGTAGCACCGGGGAGCTGTTTTTT. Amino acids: CATRTSGSSTGELFF.

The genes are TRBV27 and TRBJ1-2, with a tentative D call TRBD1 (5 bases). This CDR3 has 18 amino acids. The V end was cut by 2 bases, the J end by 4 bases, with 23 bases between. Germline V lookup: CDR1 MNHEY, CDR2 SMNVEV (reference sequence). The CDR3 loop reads CASSLTPPGEGTLYGYTF. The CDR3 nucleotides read TGTGCCAGCAGTTTAACCCCCCCGGGGGAAGGAACCCTCTATGGCTACACCTTC.

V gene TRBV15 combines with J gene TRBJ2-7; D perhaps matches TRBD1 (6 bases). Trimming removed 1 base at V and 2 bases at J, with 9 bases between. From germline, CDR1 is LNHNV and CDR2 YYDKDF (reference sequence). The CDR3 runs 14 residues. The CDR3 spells CATSRGTAPYEQYF. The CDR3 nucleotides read TGTGCCACCAGCAGAGGGACAGCCCCCTACGAGCAGTACTTC.

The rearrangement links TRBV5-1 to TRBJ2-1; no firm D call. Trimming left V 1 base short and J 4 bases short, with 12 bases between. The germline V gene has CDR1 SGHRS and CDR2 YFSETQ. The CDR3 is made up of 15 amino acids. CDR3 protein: CASSLIGDSYNEQFF. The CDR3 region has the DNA TGCGCCAGCAGCTTGATAGGTGACTCGTACAATGAGCAGTTCTTC.

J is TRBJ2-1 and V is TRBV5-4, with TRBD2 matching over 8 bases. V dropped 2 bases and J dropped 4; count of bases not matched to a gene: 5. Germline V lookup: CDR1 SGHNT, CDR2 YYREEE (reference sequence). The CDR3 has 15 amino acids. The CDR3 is CASSFDGTSYNEQFF. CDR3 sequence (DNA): TGTGCCAGCAGCTTTGACGGGACTAGTTACAATGAGCAGTTCTTC.

Written as DNA, the CDR3 is TGTGCCAGCTCACCTCCAGGGGGGTTTGGCTATGGCTACACCTTC. As protein: CASSPPGGFGYGYTF. The chain carries TRBV18 and TRBJ1-2; 7 nucleotides agree with TRBD1. V lost 3 bases to trimming and J lost 4 bases; unmatched junction nucleotides: 8. CDR1 and CDR2 from the germline V gene are KGHSH and LQKENI. This CDR3 region has 15 residues.

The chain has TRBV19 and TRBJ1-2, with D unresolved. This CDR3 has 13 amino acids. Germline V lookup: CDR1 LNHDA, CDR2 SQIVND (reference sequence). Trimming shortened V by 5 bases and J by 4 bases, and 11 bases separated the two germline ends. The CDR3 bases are TGTGCCAGTAGTCAACCCGGGGTCTATGGCTACACCTTC. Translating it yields CASSQPGVYGYTF.

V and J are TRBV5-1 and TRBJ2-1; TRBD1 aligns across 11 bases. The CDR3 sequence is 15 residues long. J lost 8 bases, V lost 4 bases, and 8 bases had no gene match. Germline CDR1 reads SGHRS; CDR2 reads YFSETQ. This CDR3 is CASSVGQGADDEQFF. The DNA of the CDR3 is TGCGCCAGCAGCGTCGGACAGGGGGCTGACGATGAGCAGTTCTTC.

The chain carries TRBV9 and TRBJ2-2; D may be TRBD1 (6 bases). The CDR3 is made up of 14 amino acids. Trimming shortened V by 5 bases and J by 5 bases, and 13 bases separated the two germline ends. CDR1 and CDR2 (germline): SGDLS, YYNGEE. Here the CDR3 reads CASSLGAGTGELFF. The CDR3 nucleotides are TGTGCCAGCAGTTTGGGGGCCGGGACCGGGGAGCTGTTTTTT. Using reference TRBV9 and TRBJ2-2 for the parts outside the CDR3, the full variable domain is DSGVTQTPKHLITATGQRVTLRCSPRSGDLSVYWYQQSLDQGLQFLIQYYNGEERAKGNILERFSAQQFPDLHSELNLSSLELGDSALYFCASSLGAGTGELFFGEGSRLTVL.

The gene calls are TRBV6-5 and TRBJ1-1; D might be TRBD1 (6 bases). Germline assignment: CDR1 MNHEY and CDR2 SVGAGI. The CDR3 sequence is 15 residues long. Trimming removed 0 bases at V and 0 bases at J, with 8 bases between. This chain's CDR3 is CASSYSDRLNTEAFF. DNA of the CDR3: TGTGCCAGCAGTTACTCTGACAGGTTGAACACTGAAGCTTTCTTT.

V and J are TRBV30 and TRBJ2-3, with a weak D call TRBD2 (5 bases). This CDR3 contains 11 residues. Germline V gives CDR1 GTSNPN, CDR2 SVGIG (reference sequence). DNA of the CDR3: TGTTCTGCGGGTAGCACAGATACGCAGTATTTT. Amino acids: CSAGSTDTQYF.